The 23 T cell receptor beta chains below were found in one sample sequenced in a study of blood T cells in healthy people across ages. PCR was performed a second time for about 7 to 12 cycles using a sample-barcoded 5' primer and a J-beta primer mix. TCRdb independently ran MiXCR on the 5' RACE reads; one entry per CDR3 protein. The sample lists about 930,000 distinct CDR3 sequences; 25% to 35% were seen once. The same sample was also used in a study of T cells of mothers and their children.

Source material: blood. These receptors all stem from a woman aged 40-49 years in good health.

The rearrangement uses TRBV15 and TRBJ1-5; no reliable D call. Trimming took 7 bases from V and 0 from J, leaving 7 bases between them. Germline V gene lookup returns CDR1 LNHNV and CDR2 YYDKDF (reference sequence). The length of the CDR3 is 13 residues. Here the CDR3 DNA reads TGTGCCACCACCCAGTATAGCAATCAGCCCCAGCATTTT. It is translated as CATTQYSNQPQHF.

This clonotype turned up a few times. The chain combines TRBV15 with TRBJ1-1, with 9 bases lining up with TRBD1. V lost 1 base, J lost 8 bases, and 11 bases stayed unmatched. CDR3 length: 16 amino acids. Per the germline V gene, CDR1 is LNHNV and CDR2 is YYDKDF (reference sequence). The CDR3 protein is CATSRVTGGLNPEAFF. In DNA, the CDR3 is TGTGCCACCAGCAGAGTTACAGGGGGCTTGAATCCAGAAGCTTTCTTT.

The chain carries TRBV20-1 and TRBJ2-3; D is possibly TRBD1 or TRBD2 (5 bases each). The CDR3 is made up of 18 amino acids. Germline CDR1 and CDR2: DFQATT and SNEGSKA (reference sequence). V lost 6 bases, J lost 4 bases, and 29 bases lay in between. This CDR3 is CSAHPSGRATGIADTQYF. DNA of the CDR3: TGCAGTGCGCACCCCTCAGGGCGGGCGACGGGGATCGCAGATACGCAGTATTTT.

J is TRBJ2-5 and V is TRBV28; the match to TRBD2 covers 8 bases. The end of the DNA fits TRBJ2-7 better, so the J call may be wrong. From germline, CDR1 is MDHEN and CDR2 SYDVKM. The length of the CDR3 is 15 residues. DNA of the CDR3: TGTGCCAGCAGCCGGGGGGGCAGTGGATACTACGAGCAGTACTTC. Its translation: CASSRGGSGYYEQYF.

This clonotype has a handful of counts. A read error may be the cause here, since a much bigger clone is one base away. This rearrangement joins TRBV29-1 to TRBJ2-7, with a weak D call TRBD1 (6 bases). The V gene's germline CDR1 is SQVTM and CDR2 ANQGSEA. The CDR3 has 11 residues. The DNA for the CDR3 is TGCGGCGCAACAGGGTATTACGAGCAGTACTTC. Translation gives CGATGYYEQYF.

V gene TRBV12-3 or TRBV12-4 combines with J gene TRBJ2-1; the D is unclear. Trimming took off 2 bases at V and 10 bases at J, with 9 bases between the two ends. The CDR3 loop spans 12 amino acids. The CDR3 spells CASSLLGPEQFF. DNA of the CDR3: TGTGCCAGCAGTTTACTGGGCCCGGAGCAGTTCTTC.

The chain couples TRBV12-3 or TRBV12-4 to TRBJ2-1; 10 nucleotides agree with TRBD1. This CDR3 region has 16 residues. After removal of 5 bases from V and 2 bases from J, the junction contained 6 bases not matched to a gene. Here the CDR3 DNA reads TGTGCCAGCAGTCCTCCCGGGACAGGGGCCTACAATGAGCAGTTCTTC. Protein: CASSPPGTGAYNEQFF.

This clonotype was counted at least ten times. V is TRBV11-2 and J is TRBJ1-6; TRBD1 matches at 8 bases. The CDR3 extends over 16 amino acids. V was clipped by 6 bases and J by 6 bases; unmatched bases: 10. Germline lookup yields CDR1 SGHAT and CDR2 FQNNGV. CDR3 DNA sequence: TGTGCCAGCAGTAAAACAGGGGGGTCCGGTAATTCACCCCTCCACTTT. Protein: CASSKTGGSGNSPLHF. The variable domain in full, with the rest retrieved from reference TRBV11-2 and TRBJ1-6, is EAGVAQSPRYKIIEKRQSVAFWCNPISGHATLYWYQQILGQGPKLLIQFQNNGVVDDSQLPKDRFSAERLKGVDSTLKIQPAKLEDSAVYLCASSKTGGSGNSPLHFGNGTRLTVT.

V gene TRBV27 combines with J gene TRBJ1-2, with D possibly TRBD1 on 6 matching bases. V was cut by 6 bases and J by 4 bases, with 15 bases left in between. The CDR3 has 14 amino acids. In germline, CDR1 is MNHEY, CDR2 SMNVEV (reference sequence). CDR3 protein: CASRLGGGSYGYTF. CDR3 nucleotide sequence: TGTGCCAGCAGGCTAGGAGGGGGGAGCTATGGCTACACCTTC.

The chain couples TRBV5-5 to TRBJ1-5, with a tentative D call TRBD1 (5 bases). Germline loops: CDR1 SGHKS, CDR2 YYEKEE (reference sequence). The CDR3 length is 16 residues. V lost 4 bases and J 1 base, leaving 15 bases between the germline ends. Written as DNA, the CDR3 is TGTGCCAGCAGCCTCCTGTCGGGGGTCAGCAATCAGCCCCAGCATTTT. It yields the protein CASSLLSGVSNQPQHF.

This clonotype was counted a few times. The chain is built from TRBV3-1 and TRBJ2-2, with 14 bases that match TRBD2. The CDR3 has 17 residues. Germline assignment: CDR1 LGHDT and CDR2 YNNKEL (reference sequence). The junction had 3 bases not matched to a gene; V was cut back by 6 bases and J by 0 bases. The DNA for the CDR3 is TGTGCCAGCAGGACTAGCGGGGGGGCCGCGAACACCGGGGAGCTGTTTTTT. Protein sequence: CASRTSGGAANTGELFF. Combining the CDR3 with reference TRBV3-1 and TRBJ2-2 gives the whole variable domain DTAVSQTPKYLVTQMGNDKSIKCEQNLGHDTMYWYKQDSKKFLKIMFSYNNKELIINETVPNRFSPKSPDKAHLNLHINSLELGDSAVYFCASRTSGGAANTGELFFGEGSRLTVL.

The chain uses TRBV6-4 and TRBJ1-4; no clear D. Germline CDR1 is MRHNA and CDR2 is SNTAGT. V dropped 7 bases and J dropped 0 bases, with 12 bases sitting between them. This CDR3 region has 15 residues. The CDR3 nucleotides are TGTGCCAGCATCGGGAGGTACACAACTAATGAAAAACTGTTTTTT. Its protein product is CASIGRYTTNEKLFF.

This clonotype was seen repeatedly, ten times or more. V usage is TRBV4-1 and J usage is TRBJ1-6; D gene unclear. V lost 0 bases and J lost 10, with 7 bases in between. The CDR3 runs to 13 residues. Germline V lookup: CDR1 MGHRA, CDR2 YSYEKL. CDR3 residues: CASSQDGPSPLHF. The CDR3 DNA reads TGCGCCAGCAGCCAAGATGGGCCATCACCCCTCCACTTT.

Worth noting for this clonotype: A much larger clone differs from this one at a single base, so this may be a read error. The V call is TRBV12-3 or TRBV12-4, the J call TRBJ1-5; TRBD1 aligns across 8 bases. V lost 3 bases, J lost 3 bases, and 10 bases stayed unmatched. This CDR3 region has 17 residues. CDR3 coding DNA: TGTGCCAGCAGTTTCAGGACAGGGTGGGGGTTCAATCAGCCCCAGCATTTT. Translated, it gives CASSFRTGWGFNQPQHF.

Comment on this clonotype: A read error may produce the germline difference seen at one junction end. The chain couples TRBV11-1 to TRBJ2-5; no clear D gene. Germline V gene data show CDR1 as SGHAT and CDR2 as FQDESV (reference sequence). This CDR3 contains 14 residues. CDR3 bases: TGTGCCGGCAGCTCCCTCGGAACAAAAGAGACCCAGTACTTC. Translated, it gives CAGSSLGTKETQYF.

This clonotype was counted ten times or more. CDR3 DNA: TGTGCCAGCAGTGTCGAGTCACAAGAGACCCAGTACTTC. Its translation: CASSVESQETQYF. This chain joins TRBV2 and TRBJ2-5, with D unclear. The germline CDR1 and CDR2 sequences are SNHLY and FYNNEI. Between the trimmed V and J ends, which lost 4 bases and 2 bases, there was a span of 8 bases. This CDR3 comprises 13 residues.

This clonotype was counted ten times or more. This chain connects TRBV24-1 to TRBJ2-7; the match to TRBD1 covers 9 bases. V shed 4 bases and J 6 bases; nucleotides not matched to a gene: 6. This CDR3 contains 14 residues. Germline V lookup: CDR1 KGHDR, CDR2 SFDVKD. The CDR3 DNA reads as TGTGCCACCAGTGACCCGGGGGACAGGGCCGAGCAGTACTTC. Protein sequence: CATSDPGDRAEQYF.

Regarding this clonotype: One junction end disagrees with the germline gene, perhaps due to a read error. The V and J genes are TRBV3-1 and TRBJ2-7; weak D call: TRBD2 (6 bases). CDR3 size: 15 residues. Germline V CDR1 and CDR2: LGHDT, YNNKEL (reference sequence). This CDR3 reads CASSQEGLNSYEQYF. CDR3 DNA: TGCGCCAGCAGCCAGGAGGGGCTCAACTCCTACGAGCAGTACTTC.

This clonotype appeared a single time. The V gene is TRBV27, the J gene TRBJ2-2, with D uncertain. This CDR3 has 18 amino acids. CDR1 is MNHEY, CDR2 SMNVEV, per germline (reference sequence). V lost 2 bases and J lost 2, with 18 bases in between. Written as DNA, the CDR3 is TGTGCCAGCAGTTTAGGCTCAGCCCACTTCATCAACACCGGGGAGCTGTTTTTT. Amino acid sequence: CASSLGSAHFINTGELFF.

This clonotype was recorded a few times. V gene TRBV20-1 combines with J gene TRBJ1-2, with 7 bases fitting TRBD1. CDR1 and CDR2 (germline): DFQATT, SNEGSKA (reference sequence). The CDR3 length is 15 residues. V shed 1 base and J 3 bases; nucleotides not matched to a gene: 8. The DNA of the CDR3 is TGCAGTGCTAGAGTTATAAGGGGGCACCACTATGGCTACACCTTC. This sequence encodes CSARVIRGHHYGYTF.

This clonotype came up many times. At one boundary the junction diverges from the germline segment, which might be a read error. The CDR3 nucleotides read TGTGCCAGCAGCATAGCGGGGTACCAAGAGACCCAGTACTTC. Amino acid sequence: CASSIAGYQETQYF. The rearrangement joins TRBV7-2 to TRBJ2-5, with 8 bases fitting TRBD2. Germline CDR1 is SGHTA and CDR2 is FQGNSA. CDR3 size: 14 residues.

This clonotype was seen a few times. The rearrangement uses TRBV4-2 and TRBJ1-1; no reliable D call. V gave up 1 base and J gave up 0 bases, with 12 bases separating them. The CDR3 has 16 amino acids. The germline gives CDR1 LGHNA, CDR2 YNFKEQ. CDR3 in amino acids: CASSQGRSNMNTEAFF. In nucleotides, the CDR3 is TGTGCCAGCAGCCAAGGCCGGTCGAACATGAACACTGAAGCTTTCTTT.

This clonotype was recorded at least ten times. The chain combines TRBV28 with TRBJ2-5, with D unclear. Germline CDR1 reads MDHEN; CDR2 reads SYDVKM. The CDR3 has 10 residues. Trimming cost V 6 bases and J 4 bases, with 3 bases left between them. The CDR3 sequence: CASSLETQYF. The CDR3, as DNA: TGTGCCAGCAGCTTAGAGACCCAGTACTTC.